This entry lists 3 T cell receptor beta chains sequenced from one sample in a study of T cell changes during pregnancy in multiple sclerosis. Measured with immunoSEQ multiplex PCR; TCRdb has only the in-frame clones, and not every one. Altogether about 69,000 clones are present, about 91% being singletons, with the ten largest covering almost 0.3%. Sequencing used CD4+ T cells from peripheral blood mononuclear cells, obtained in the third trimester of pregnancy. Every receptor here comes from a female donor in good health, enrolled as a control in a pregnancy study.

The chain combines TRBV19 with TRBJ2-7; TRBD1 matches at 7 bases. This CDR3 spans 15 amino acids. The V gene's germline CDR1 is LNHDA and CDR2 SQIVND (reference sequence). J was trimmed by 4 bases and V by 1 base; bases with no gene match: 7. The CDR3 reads CASSIGKQGPYEQYF. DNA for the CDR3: TGTGCCAGTAGTATAGGGAAACAGGGGCCGTACGAGCAGTACTTC.

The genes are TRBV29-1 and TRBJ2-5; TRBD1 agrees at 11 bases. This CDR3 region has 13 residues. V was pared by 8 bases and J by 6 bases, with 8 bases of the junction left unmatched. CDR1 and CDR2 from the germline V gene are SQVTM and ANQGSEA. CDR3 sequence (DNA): TGCAGCTCCTCCGGGACAGGGGGGAAGACCCAGTACTTC. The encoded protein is CSSSGTGGKTQYF.

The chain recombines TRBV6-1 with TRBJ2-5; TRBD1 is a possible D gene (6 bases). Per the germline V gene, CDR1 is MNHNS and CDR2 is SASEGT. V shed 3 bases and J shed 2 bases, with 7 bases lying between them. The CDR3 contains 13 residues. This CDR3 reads CASSERGQETQYF. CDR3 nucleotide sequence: TGTGCCAGCAGTGAGAGGGGGCAAGAGACCCAGTACTTC.